The 26 T cell receptor beta chains listed next were all sequenced from one sample in a study of blood T cell repertoires in COVID-19 (TCRdb year 2020). The protocol used for the library was the immunoSEQ multiplex PCR assay. TCRdb obtained this table from immuneACCESS and retained in-frame rearrangements with V and J assigned. These tables miss some clones; where compared with another copy, unresolved V genes account for less than half of the shortfall, and the remainder is unexplained. The sample yields about 78,000 clones; around 90% were counted once. The leading ten clones occupy around 0.93% of the sample. Sequencing used peripheral blood. The receptors shown here come from a woman between 50 and 59 years old in a cohort sampled during active COVID-19.

This clone was detected only once. The V call is TRBV7-6, the J call TRBJ2-5; 13 bases agree with TRBD2. The CDR3 is made up of 19 amino acids. Germline V gives CDR1 SGHVS, CDR2 FNYEAQ. V trimming: 5 bases; J trimming: 3 bases; junction bases outside the gene matches: 15. The CDR3 DNA is TGTGCCAGCAGCCCTTACCGGGGACTAGCGGGAAAAAGGGAAGAGACCCAGTACTTC. Translated: CASSPYRGLAGKREETQYF.

The J gene is TRBJ1-5, the V gene TRBV7-9; the D gene is possibly TRBD1 (5 bases). Per germline, CDR1 SEHNR and CDR2 FQNEAQ (reference sequence). The CDR3 contains 16 residues. The V end was cut by 0 bases, the J end by 2 bases, with 11 bases between. The CDR3 nucleotides read TGTGCCAGCAGCTTAGCGGGCAGGGAGGGCAATCAGCCCCAGCATTTT. It codes for CASSLAGREGNQPQHF.

This chain joins TRBV9 and TRBJ1-2; perhaps TRBD1 as D (6 bases). Germline V gene sequence: CDR1 SGDLS, CDR2 YYNGEE. CDR3 length: 14 residues. Deletions cut 0 bases from V and 4 bases from J, with 10 bases between. The CDR3 here is CASSVGRTAYGYTF. The CDR3 nucleotides read TGTGCCAGCAGCGTAGGAAGGACAGCCTATGGCTACACCTTC.

The V and J genes are TRBV5-5 and TRBJ2-7; 11 bases agree with TRBD1. This CDR3 contains 17 residues. The junction had 11 bases not matched to a gene; V was cut back by 4 bases and J by 2 bases. Germline values: CDR1 SGHKS, CDR2 YYEKEE (reference sequence). The CDR3 loop reads CASSHGQGAGITYEQYF. As DNA, the CDR3 is TGTGCCAGCAGCCACGGACAGGGGGCCGGAATTACCTACGAGCAGTACTTC.

In this sample, this clone turned up a few times. The chain couples TRBV12-5 to TRBJ2-7; 11 positions match TRBD1. V trimming: 7 bases; J trimming: 3 bases; junction bases outside the gene matches: 5. This CDR3 region has 14 residues. CDR1 and CDR2 (germline): LGHNT, FRNRAP. The CDR3 here is CASAPGQGVYEQYF. In nucleotides, the CDR3 is TGTGCTAGTGCCCCGGGACAGGGGGTCTACGAGCAGTACTTC.

V usage is TRBV7-3 and J usage is TRBJ1-1; TRBD1 agrees at 9 bases. Germline lookup yields CDR1 SGHTA and CDR2 FQGTGA. V shed 2 bases, J shed 5 bases, and the junction held 3 bases outside the gene matches. CDR3 size: 14 residues. CDR3 coding DNA: TGTGCCAGCAGCTTAGACAGGGGGAGTACTGAAGCTTTCTTT. It yields the protein CASSLDRGSTEAFF. Using reference TRBV7-3 and TRBJ1-1 for the parts outside the CDR3, the full variable domain is GAGVSQTPSNKVTEKGKYVELRCDPISGHTALYWYRQSLGQGPEFLIYFQGTGAADDSGLPNDRFFAVRPEGSVSTLKIQRTERGDSAVYLCASSLDRGSTEAFFGQGTRLTVV.

This rearrangement joins TRBV7-8 to TRBJ2-7; D is ambiguous. CDR3 length: 14 amino acids. Germline values: CDR1 SGHVS, CDR2 FQNEAQ. The V and J ends lost 5 bases and 1 base respectively, with 12 bases between them. In nucleotides, the CDR3 is TGTGCCAGCAGCCCAGAATCCATTTCCTACGAGCAGTACTTC. This gives the protein CASSPESISYEQYF.

The CDR3 spells CATSTRVTDQPQHF. The DNA for the CDR3 is TGTGCCACCAGCACCAGGGTAACGGATCAGCCCCAGCATTTT. This sequence joins TRBV15 and TRBJ1-5, with TRBD1 as a possible D gene (5 bases). There are 14 residues in the CDR3. Trimming took off 4 bases at V and 5 bases at J, with 12 bases between the two ends. Germline assignment: CDR1 LNHNV and CDR2 YYDKDF (reference sequence).

The chain combines TRBV27 with TRBJ2-1, with D perhaps TRBD1 (6 bases). The V gene's germline CDR1 is MNHEY and CDR2 SMNVEV (reference sequence). The length of the CDR3 is 13 residues. Trimming took 5 bases from V and 4 from J, leaving 9 bases between them. The CDR3 reads CASSSTGYNEQFF. The CDR3 DNA reads TGTGCCAGCAGTAGTACAGGGTACAATGAGCAGTTCTTC.

The rearrangement uses TRBV5-1 and TRBJ2-7; a possible D gene is TRBD2 (6 bases). In germline, CDR1 is SGHRS, CDR2 YFSETQ. The V end lost 0 bases, the J end lost 3 bases, and 10 bases lay between the germline ends. The CDR3 sequence is 14 residues long. This CDR3 reads CASSLAAGLYEQYF. In nucleotides, the CDR3 is TGCGCCAGCAGCTTGGCGGCGGGACTCTACGAGCAGTACTTC.

The J gene is TRBJ2-3, the V gene TRBV28; D is possibly TRBD1 (5 bases). The germline gives CDR1 MDHEN, CDR2 SYDVKM. Trimming shortened V by 1 base and J by 0 bases, and 11 bases separated the two germline ends. The CDR3 has 16 amino acids. DNA of the CDR3: TGTGCCAGCAGTTTATTAGGGGAAACTAGCACAGATACGCAGTATTTT. This sequence encodes CASSLLGETSTDTQYF.

The rearrangement links TRBV5-1 to TRBJ2-1; D perhaps matches TRBD2 (5 bases). Trimming shortened V by 3 bases and J by 1 base, and 8 bases separated the two germline ends. The CDR3 loop spans 14 amino acids. The germline CDR1 and CDR2 sequences are SGHRS and YFSETQ. The CDR3 here is CASSWTGSYNEQFF. The CDR3 DNA sequence: TGCGCCAGCAGCTGGACTGGGTCCTACAATGAGCAGTTCTTC.

This clone showed up just once. This chain connects TRBV7-2 to TRBJ2-1, with D maybe TRBD2 (5 bases). Germline CDR1 is SGHTA and CDR2 is FQGNSA. The CDR3 is 15 residues long. V was cut by 5 bases and J by 4 bases, with 15 bases left in between. CDR3 DNA sequence: TGTGCCAGCAGCACGGGTAGCGAGCCTTACAATGAGCAGTTCTTC. Translated, it gives CASSTGSEPYNEQFF.

The CDR3 DNA reads as TGTGCCAGCAGCTTAGCCATGGAGGGGCCCCTAGCCCAGCATTTT. Translated: CASSLAMEGPLAQHF. The chain carries TRBV7-8 and TRBJ1-5; TRBD1 is a possible D gene (5 bases). Deletions cut 0 bases from V and 11 bases from J, with 17 bases between. Germline V gene data show CDR1 as SGHVS and CDR2 as FQNEAQ. The CDR3 has 15 amino acids.

This sequence joins TRBV10-1 and TRBJ2-1; a weak D match, TRBD2 (5 bases). This CDR3 spans 15 amino acids. V was pared by 0 bases and J by 6 bases, with 12 bases between. Germline loops: CDR1 WNHNN, CDR2 SYGVQD (reference sequence). The CDR3 DNA reads as TGCGCCAGCAGTGAGTCGAGGACTGGAATCAATGAGCAGTTCTTC. This translates into CASSESRTGINEQFF.

The V gene is TRBV28, the J gene TRBJ2-5; 7 positions agree with TRBD2. The CDR3 contains 17 residues. Germline V gives CDR1 MDHEN, CDR2 SYDVKM. V lost 3 bases to trimming and J lost 4 bases; unmatched junction nucleotides: 14. The CDR3 region is CASSFFRSGSGGETQYF. CDR3 in DNA: TGTGCCAGCAGTTTTTTTCGATCGGGATCGGGGGGAGAGACCCAGTACTTC.

The rearrangement links TRBV14 to TRBJ2-3, with TRBD1 matching 10 bases. The ends lost 1 base at V and 3 bases at J; junction bases unmatched: 16. Germline V lookup: CDR1 SGHDN, CDR2 FVKESK. The CDR3 is made up of 20 amino acids. CDR3 in DNA: TGTGCCAGCAGCCAAGCCGGGACAGGGGTCTTCCCCTCGGGGACAGATACGCAGTATTTT. Its protein is CASSQAGTGVFPSGTDTQYF.

The V gene is TRBV19, the J gene TRBJ2-5, with TRBD2 matching over 11 bases. Germline lookup yields CDR1 LNHDA and CDR2 SQIVND (reference sequence). J gave up 5 bases and V 4 bases, and 6 bases lay outside the gene matches. The CDR3 runs to 15 residues. CDR3 amino acids: CASSTTSGRGETQYF. CDR3 bases: TGTGCCAGTAGTACCACTAGCGGGAGAGGGGAGACCCAGTACTTC.

The sample holds one count of this clone. This chain joins TRBV27 and TRBJ2-7, with D possibly matching TRBD1 (5 bases). Trimming pared 0 bases from V and 5 bases from J, leaving 17 bases between. CDR1 and CDR2 from the germline V gene are MNHEY and SMNVEV (reference sequence). The CDR3 is 16 residues long. CDR3 nucleotides: TGTGCCAGCAGTTTATCTGGAGCTCCCGTAGGGGACGAGCAGTACTTC. Its translation: CASSLSGAPVGDEQYF.

Only one count was recorded for this clone. The J gene is TRBJ2-7, the V gene TRBV28; D uncertain. V was cut by 5 bases and J by 0 bases, with 14 bases left in between. Germline assignment: CDR1 MDHEN and CDR2 SYDVKM. The CDR3 has 15 amino acids. Written as DNA, the CDR3 is TGTGCCAGCAGTCCCGGAGTGCAATCCTCCTACGAGCAGTACTTC. As protein: CASSPGVQSSYEQYF.

This CDR3 reads CASSLRTSGRTGELFF. For the CDR3, the DNA is TGTGCCAGCAGCCTTCGGACTAGCGGAAGAACCGGGGAGCTGTTTTTT. The chain employs TRBV3-1 (or the pseudogene TRBV3-2) and TRBJ2-2, with 10 bases aligning to TRBD2. CDR3 length: 16 residues. Germline V gene lookup returns CDR1 LGHDT and CDR2 YNNKEL (reference sequence). V shed 4 bases, J shed 5 bases, and the junction held 7 bases outside the gene matches.

The chain couples TRBV2 to TRBJ2-2; D gene ambiguous. The V gene's germline CDR1 is SNHLY and CDR2 FYNNEI. Deletions cut 10 bases from V and 4 bases from J, with 16 bases between. The CDR3 totals 14 residues. This chain's CDR3 is CATLNPRSTGELFF. Written as DNA, the CDR3 is TGTGCCACGCTAAATCCTCGGAGCACCGGGGAGCTGTTTTTT.

The chain employs TRBV6-5 and TRBJ1-2; 8 nucleotides agree with TRBD1. The J segment lost 3 bases and the V segment lost 6 bases, leaving 3 bases of the junction unmatched. Germline V gene data show CDR1 as MNHEY and CDR2 as SVGAGI. This CDR3 is 13 amino acids long. The CDR3 is CASRPTGDYGYTF. In nucleotides, the CDR3 is TGTGCCAGCAGGCCGACAGGGGACTATGGCTACACCTTC.

V is TRBV2 and J is TRBJ2-2; no clear D. The CDR3 has 15 amino acids. The germline V gene encodes CDR1 SNHLY and CDR2 FYNNEI. V was clipped by 2 bases and J by 4 bases, with 11 bases between them. CDR3 coding DNA: TGTGCCAGCAGTGAAATCTACCGGAGCACCGGGGAGCTGTTTTTT. This codes for CASSEIYRSTGELFF.

The rearrangement links TRBV19 to TRBJ2-1, with D perhaps TRBD2 (5 bases). Germline CDR1 LNHDA, CDR2 SQIVND (reference sequence). Trimming cost V 5 bases and J 3 bases, with 14 bases left between them. CDR3 length equals 15 residues. CDR3: CASSHVTGSYNEQFF. CDR3 nucleotides: TGTGCCAGTAGTCACGTTACGGGGAGCTACAATGAGCAGTTCTTC.

The chain links TRBV30 to TRBJ2-7, with 7 bases identical to TRBD2. V shed 1 base, J shed 2 bases, and the junction held 5 bases outside the gene matches. Germline V gene data show CDR1 as GTSNPN and CDR2 as SVGIG (reference sequence). The CDR3 is 14 amino acids. The DNA of the CDR3 is TGTGCCTGGAGTGCCACTAGCGCCGCCTACGAGCAGTACTTC. Its translation: CAWSATSAAYEQYF.